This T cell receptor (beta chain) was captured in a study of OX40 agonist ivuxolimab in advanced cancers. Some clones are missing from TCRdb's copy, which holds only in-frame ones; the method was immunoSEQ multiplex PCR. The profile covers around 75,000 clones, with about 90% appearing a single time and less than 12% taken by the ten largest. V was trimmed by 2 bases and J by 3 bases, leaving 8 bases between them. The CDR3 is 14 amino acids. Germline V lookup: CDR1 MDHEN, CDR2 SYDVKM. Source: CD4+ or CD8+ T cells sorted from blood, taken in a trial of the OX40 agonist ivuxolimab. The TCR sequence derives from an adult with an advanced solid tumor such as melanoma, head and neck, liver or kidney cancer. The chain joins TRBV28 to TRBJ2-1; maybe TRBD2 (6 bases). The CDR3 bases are TGTGCCAGCAGTTTACGGGGGAACTACAATGAGCAGTTCTTC. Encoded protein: CASSLRGNYNEQFF.